Below, 2 T cell receptor beta chains from the same sample are listed, as sequenced in a study of T-cell reconstitution after alpha-beta-depleted transplantation in children. Preparation of the TCRbeta library involved a method that used unique molecular identifiers. TCRdb redid the calling of the PCR reads with MiXCR, one entry per CDR3 protein. The data hold about 27,000 distinct CDR3 sequences, with 15% to 20% observed a single time. The starting material was PBMCs, mostly from graft donor cells, obtained 60 days after TCRalphabeta/CD19-depleted stem cell transplant. The receptors derive from a male patient aged 2 to 10 who had a stem cell transplant for acute lymphoblastic leukemia, so the T cells may come from the graft donor.

This clonotype has ten or more counts. The chain uses TRBV7-9 and TRBJ2-1; 7 bases are a match to TRBD2. The CDR3 extends over 15 amino acids. After removal of 1 base from V and 2 bases from J, the junction contained 2 bases not matched to a gene. CDR1 and CDR2 from the germline V gene are SEHNR and FQNEAQ (reference sequence). The CDR3 spells CASSLVAGAYNEQFF. For the CDR3, the DNA is TGTGCCAGCAGCTTAGTGGCGGGGGCCTACAATGAGCAGTTCTTC.

This clonotype was observed a handful of times. The chain has TRBV28 and TRBJ2-1; D unclear. CDR1 and CDR2 (germline): MDHEN, SYDVKM. Between the trimmed V and J ends, which lost 2 bases and 2 bases, there was a span of 7 bases. The CDR3 has 14 amino acids. CDR3 amino acids: CASSLRVTYNEQFF. In DNA, the CDR3 is TGTGCCAGCAGTTTAAGGGTCACCTACAATGAGCAGTTCTTC.